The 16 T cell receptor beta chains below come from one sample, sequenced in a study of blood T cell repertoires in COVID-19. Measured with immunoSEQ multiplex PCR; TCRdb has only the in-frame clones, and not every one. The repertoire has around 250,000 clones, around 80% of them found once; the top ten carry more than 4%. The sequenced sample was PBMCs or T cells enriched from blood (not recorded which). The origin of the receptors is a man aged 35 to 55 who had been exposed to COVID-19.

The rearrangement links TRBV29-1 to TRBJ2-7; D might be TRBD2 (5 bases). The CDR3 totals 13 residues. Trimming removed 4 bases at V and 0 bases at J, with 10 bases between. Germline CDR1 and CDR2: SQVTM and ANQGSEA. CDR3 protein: CSVAGVTSYEQYF. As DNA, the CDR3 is TGCAGCGTTGCCGGGGTGACCTCCTACGAGCAGTACTTC.

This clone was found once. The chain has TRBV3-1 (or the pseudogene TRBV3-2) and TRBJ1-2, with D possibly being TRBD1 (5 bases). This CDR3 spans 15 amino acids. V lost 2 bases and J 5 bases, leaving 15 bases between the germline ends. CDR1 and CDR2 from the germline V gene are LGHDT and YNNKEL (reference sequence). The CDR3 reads CASSQHQGNGYGYTF. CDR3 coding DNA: TGTGCCAGCAGCCAACACCAGGGCAACGGATATGGCTACACCTTC.

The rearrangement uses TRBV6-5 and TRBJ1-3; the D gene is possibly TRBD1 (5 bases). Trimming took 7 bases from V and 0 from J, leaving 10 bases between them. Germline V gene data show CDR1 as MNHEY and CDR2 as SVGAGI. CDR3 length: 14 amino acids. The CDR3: CASTGLNSGNTIYF. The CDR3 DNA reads TGTGCCAGCACGGGACTGAACTCTGGAAACACCATATATTTT.

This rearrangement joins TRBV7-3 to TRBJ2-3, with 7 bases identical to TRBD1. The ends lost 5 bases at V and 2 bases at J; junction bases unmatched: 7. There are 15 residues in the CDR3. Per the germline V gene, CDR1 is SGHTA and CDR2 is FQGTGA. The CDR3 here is CASSVQGVDTDTQYF. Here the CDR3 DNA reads TGTGCCAGCAGCGTCCAGGGGGTTGACACAGATACGCAGTATTTT.

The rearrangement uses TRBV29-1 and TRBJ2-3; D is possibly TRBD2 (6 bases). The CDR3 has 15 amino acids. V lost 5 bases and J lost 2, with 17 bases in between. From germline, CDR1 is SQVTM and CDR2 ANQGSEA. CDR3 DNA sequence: TGCAGCGTTTTAAGGGACTCCAGGTTCACAGATACGCAGTATTTT. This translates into CSVLRDSRFTDTQYF.

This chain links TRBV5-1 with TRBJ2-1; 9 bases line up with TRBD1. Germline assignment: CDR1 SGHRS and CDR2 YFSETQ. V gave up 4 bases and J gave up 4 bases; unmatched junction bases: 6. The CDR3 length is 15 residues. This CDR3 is CASSSPGQGYNEQFF. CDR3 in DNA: TGCGCCAGCAGCAGTCCGGGACAGGGTTACAATGAGCAGTTCTTC.

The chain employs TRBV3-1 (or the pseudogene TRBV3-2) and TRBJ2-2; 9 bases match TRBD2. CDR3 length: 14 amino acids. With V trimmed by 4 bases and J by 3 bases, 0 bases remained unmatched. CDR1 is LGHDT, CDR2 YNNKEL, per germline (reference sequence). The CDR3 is CASSLAGDTGELFF. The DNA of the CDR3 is TGTGCCAGCAGCCTAGCGGGAGACACCGGGGAGCTGTTTTTT.

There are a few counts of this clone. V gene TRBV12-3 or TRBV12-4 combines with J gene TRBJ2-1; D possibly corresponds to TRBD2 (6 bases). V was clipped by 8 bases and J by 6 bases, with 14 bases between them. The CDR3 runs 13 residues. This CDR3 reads CASGLSSVNEQFF. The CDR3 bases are TGTGCCAGCGGACTCTCTAGCGTCAATGAGCAGTTCTTC.

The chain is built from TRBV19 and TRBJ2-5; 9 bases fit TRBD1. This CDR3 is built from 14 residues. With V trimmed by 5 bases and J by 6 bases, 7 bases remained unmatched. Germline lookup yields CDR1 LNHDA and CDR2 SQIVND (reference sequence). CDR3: CASSPMTGGQTQYF. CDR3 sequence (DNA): TGTGCCAGTAGTCCGATGACAGGGGGACAGACCCAGTACTTC.

The CDR3 bases are TGTGCCAGCATCGTAGGGGGCAAGCAGTATTTT. It codes for CASIVGGKQYF. V usage is TRBV25-1 and J usage is TRBJ2-3, with 7 bases that match TRBD1. Trimming at V came to 7 bases and at J to 11 bases, leaving 6 bases not matched to a gene. Germline CDR1 and CDR2: MGHDK and SYGVNS. This CDR3 contains 11 residues.

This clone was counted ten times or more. CDR3 amino acids: CSASRVETGSYEQYF. The CDR3 DNA follows: TGCAGTGCTAGTAGAGTAGAGACAGGGTCCTACGAGCAGTACTTC. This sequence joins TRBV20-1 and TRBJ2-7; TRBD1 agrees at 7 bases. Germline lookup yields CDR1 DFQATT and CDR2 SNEGSKA (reference sequence). Losses at the gene ends were 3 bases for V and 1 base for J; bases not matched to a gene: 9. The CDR3 covers 15 residues.

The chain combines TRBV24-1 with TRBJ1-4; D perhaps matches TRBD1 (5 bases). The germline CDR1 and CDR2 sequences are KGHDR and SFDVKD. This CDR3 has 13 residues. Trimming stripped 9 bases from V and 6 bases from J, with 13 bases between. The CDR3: CATGRAGDEKLFF. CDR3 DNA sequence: TGTGCCACCGGTCGGGCGGGGGATGAAAAACTGTTTTTT.

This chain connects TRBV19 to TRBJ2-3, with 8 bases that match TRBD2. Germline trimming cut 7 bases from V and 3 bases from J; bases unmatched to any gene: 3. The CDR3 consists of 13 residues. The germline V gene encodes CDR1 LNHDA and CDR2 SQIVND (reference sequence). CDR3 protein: CASTREGTDTQYF. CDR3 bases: TGTGCCAGTACACGGGAGGGGACAGATACGCAGTATTTT. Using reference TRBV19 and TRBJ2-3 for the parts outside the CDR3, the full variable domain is DGGITQSPKYLFRKEGQNVTLSCEQNLNHDAMYWYRQDPGQGLRLIYYSQIVNDFQKGDIAEGYSVSREKKESFPLTVTSAQKNPTAFYLCASTREGTDTQYFGPGTRLTVL.

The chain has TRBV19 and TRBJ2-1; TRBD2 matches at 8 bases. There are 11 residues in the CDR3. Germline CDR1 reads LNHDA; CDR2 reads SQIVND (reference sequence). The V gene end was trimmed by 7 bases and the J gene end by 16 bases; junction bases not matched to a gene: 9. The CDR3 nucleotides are TGTGCCAGTAAAGGGCGGGAGGCGCGTTTCTTC. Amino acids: CASKGREARFF.

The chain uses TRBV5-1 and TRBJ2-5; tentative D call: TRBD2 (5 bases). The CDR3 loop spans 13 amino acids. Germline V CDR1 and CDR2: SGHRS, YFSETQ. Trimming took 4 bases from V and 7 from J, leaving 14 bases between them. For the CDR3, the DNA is TGCGCCAGCAGCCCCGGACTCGAGGGGACCCAGTACTTC. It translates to CASSPGLEGTQYF.

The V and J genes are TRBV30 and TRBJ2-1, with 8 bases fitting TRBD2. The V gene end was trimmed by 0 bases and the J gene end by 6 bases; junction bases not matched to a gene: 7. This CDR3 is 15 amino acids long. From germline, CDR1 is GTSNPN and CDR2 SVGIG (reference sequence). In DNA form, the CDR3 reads TGTGCCTGGAGTGTACGAGGGGCGGGGGGCAATGAGCAGTTCTTC. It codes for CAWSVRGAGGNEQFF. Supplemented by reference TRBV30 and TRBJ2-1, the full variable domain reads SQTIHQWPATLVQPVGSPLSLECTVEGTSNPNLYWYRQAAGRGLQLLFYSVGIGQISSEVPQNLSASRPQDRQFILSSKKLLLSDSGFYLCAWSVRGAGGNEQFFGPGTRLTVL.